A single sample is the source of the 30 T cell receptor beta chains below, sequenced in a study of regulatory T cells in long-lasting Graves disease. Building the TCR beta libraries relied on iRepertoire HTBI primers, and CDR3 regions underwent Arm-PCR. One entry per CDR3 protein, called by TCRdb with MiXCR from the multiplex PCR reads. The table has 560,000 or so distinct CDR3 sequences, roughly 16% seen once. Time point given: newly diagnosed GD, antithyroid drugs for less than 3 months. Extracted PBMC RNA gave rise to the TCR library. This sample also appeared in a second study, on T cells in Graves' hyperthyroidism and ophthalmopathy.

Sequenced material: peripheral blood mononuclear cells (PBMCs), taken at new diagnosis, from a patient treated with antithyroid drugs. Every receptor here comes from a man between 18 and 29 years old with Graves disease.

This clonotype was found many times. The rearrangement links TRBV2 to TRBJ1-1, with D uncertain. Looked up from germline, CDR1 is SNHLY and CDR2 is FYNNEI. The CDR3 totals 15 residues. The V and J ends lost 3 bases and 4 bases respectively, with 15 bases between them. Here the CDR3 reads CASSDLESPSTEAFF. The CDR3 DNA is TGTGCCAGCAGTGATTTAGAGAGCCCCAGCACTGAAGCTTTCTTT.

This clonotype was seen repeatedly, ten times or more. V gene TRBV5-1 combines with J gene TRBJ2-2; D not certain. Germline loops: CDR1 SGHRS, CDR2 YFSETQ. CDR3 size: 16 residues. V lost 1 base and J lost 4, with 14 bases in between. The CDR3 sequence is CASSLSARRSTGELFF. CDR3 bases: TGCGCCAGCAGCTTGAGTGCTCGGCGGAGCACCGGGGAGCTGTTTTTT.

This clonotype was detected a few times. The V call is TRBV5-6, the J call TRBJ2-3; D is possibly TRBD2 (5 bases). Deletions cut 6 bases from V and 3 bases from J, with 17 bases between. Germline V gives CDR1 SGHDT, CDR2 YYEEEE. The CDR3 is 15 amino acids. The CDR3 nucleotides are TGTGCCAGCACCCTCGTCCGGGATCTGACAGATACGCAGTATTTT. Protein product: CASTLVRDLTDTQYF.

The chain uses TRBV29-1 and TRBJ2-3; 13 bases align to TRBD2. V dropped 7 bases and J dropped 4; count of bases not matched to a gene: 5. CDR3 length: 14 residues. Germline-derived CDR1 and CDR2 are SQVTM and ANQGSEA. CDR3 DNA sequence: TGCAGCGGACGGACTAGCGGGGGCCCAGATACGCAGTATTTT. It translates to CSGRTSGGPDTQYF.

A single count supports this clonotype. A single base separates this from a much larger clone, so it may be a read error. The CDR3 nucleotides are TGTGCCAGCAGCGGGCGTCGGGGATACGGTGGCACCGGGGAGCCGTTTTTT. Its translation is CASSGRRGYGGTGEPFF. The V gene is TRBV6-2 or TRBV6-3, the J gene TRBJ2-2; D is perhaps TRBD2 (5 bases). The V gene's germline CDR1 is MNHEY and CDR2 SVGEGT. This CDR3 spans 17 amino acids.

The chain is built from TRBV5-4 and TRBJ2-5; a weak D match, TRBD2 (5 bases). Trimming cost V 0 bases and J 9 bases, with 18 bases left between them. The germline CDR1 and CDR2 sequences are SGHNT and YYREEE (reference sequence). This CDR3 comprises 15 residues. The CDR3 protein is CASSLDQVGDGSQYF. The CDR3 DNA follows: TGTGCCAGCAGCTTGGATCAGGTCGGGGATGGGTCCCAGTACTTC.

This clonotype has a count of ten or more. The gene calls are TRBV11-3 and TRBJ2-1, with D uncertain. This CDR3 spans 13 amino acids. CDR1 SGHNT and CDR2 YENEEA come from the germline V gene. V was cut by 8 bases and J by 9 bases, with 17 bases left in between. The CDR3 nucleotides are TGTGCCAGCGGATTCTCCTTCTATGGTGAGCAGTTCTTC. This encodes CASGFSFYGEQFF.

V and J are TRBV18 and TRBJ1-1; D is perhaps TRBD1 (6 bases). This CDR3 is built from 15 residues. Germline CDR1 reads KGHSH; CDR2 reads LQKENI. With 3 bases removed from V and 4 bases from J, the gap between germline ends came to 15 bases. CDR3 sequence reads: CASSPLPGEATEAFF. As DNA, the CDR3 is TGTGCCAGCTCACCGTTGCCAGGGGAAGCCACTGAAGCTTTCTTT.

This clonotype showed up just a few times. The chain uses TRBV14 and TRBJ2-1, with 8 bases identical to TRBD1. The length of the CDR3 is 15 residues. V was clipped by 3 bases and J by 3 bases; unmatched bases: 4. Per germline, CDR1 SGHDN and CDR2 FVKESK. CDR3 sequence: CASSQGDRFYNEQFF. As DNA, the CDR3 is TGTGCCAGCAGCCAGGGGGACAGGTTCTACAATGAGCAGTTCTTC.

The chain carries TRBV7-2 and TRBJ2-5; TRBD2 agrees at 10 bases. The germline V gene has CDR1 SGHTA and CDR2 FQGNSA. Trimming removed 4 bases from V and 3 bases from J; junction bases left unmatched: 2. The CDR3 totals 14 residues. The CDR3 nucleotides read TGTGCCAGCAGCTCAGCGGGAGGGAAAGAGACCCAGTACTTC. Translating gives CASSSAGGKETQYF.

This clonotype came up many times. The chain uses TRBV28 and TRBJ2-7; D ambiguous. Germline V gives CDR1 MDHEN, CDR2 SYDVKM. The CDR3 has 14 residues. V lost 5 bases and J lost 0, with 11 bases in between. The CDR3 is CASSADGDSYEQYF. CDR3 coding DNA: TGTGCCAGCAGTGCGGACGGAGACTCCTACGAGCAGTACTTC. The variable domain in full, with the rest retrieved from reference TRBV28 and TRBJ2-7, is DVKVTQSSRYLVKRTGEKVFLECVQDMDHENMFWYRQDPGLGLRLIYFSYDVKMKEKGDIPEGYSVSREKKERFSLILESASTNQTSMYLCASSADGDSYEQYFGPGTRLTVT.

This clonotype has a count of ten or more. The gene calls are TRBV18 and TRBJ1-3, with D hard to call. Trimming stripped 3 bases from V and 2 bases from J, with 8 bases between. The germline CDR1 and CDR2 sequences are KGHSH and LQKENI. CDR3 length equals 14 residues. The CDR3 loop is CASSPVPTGNTIYF. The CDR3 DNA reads TGTGCCAGCTCACCCGTCCCCACTGGAAACACCATATATTTT.

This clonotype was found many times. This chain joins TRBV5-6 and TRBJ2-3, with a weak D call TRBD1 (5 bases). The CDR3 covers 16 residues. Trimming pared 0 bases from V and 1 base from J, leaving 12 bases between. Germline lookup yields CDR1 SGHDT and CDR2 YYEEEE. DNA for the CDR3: TGTGCCAGCAGCTTGGGATATGGGGCGGGCACAGATACGCAGTATTTT. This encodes CASSLGYGAGTDTQYF.

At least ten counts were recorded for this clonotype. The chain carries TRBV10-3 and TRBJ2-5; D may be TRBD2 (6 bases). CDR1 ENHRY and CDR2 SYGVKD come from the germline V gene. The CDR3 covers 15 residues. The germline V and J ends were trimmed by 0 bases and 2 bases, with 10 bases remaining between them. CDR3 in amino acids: CAISESGGSQETQYF. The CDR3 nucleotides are TGTGCCATCAGTGAGTCTGGAGGGTCTCAAGAGACCCAGTACTTC.

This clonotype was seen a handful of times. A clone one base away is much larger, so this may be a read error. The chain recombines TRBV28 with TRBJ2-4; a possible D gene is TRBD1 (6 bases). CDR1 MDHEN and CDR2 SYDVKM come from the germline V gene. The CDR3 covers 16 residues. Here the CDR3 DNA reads TGTGTCAGCAGTTTACGATCCACAGGGCAGGCGGACATTCAGTACTTC. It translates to CVSSLRSTGQADIQYF.

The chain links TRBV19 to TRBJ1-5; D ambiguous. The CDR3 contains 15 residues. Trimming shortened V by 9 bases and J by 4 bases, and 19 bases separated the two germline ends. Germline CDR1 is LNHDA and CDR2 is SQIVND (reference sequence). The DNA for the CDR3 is TGTGCCAGCGGAGGTAGTGGGGTGAGGAATCAGCCCCAGCATTTT. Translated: CASGGSGVRNQPQHF.

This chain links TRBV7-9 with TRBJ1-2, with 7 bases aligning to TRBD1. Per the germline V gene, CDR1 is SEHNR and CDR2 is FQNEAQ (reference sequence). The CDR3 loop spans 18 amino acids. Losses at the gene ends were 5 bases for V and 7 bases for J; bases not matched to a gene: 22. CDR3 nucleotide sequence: TGTGCCAGCAGCCACAACCGCCAACCACAGGGGAGGTTACGTGGCTACACCTTC. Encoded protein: CASSHNRQPQGRLRGYTF.

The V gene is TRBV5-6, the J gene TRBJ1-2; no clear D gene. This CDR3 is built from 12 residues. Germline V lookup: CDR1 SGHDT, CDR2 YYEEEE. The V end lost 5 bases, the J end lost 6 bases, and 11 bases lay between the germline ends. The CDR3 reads CASSFPEDGYTF. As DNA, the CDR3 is TGTGCCAGCAGTTTTCCTGAGGATGGCTACACCTTC.

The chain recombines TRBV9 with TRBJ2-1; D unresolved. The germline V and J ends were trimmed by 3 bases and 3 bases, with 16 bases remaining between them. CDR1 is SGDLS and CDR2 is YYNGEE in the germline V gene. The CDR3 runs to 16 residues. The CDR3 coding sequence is TGTGCCAGCAGCGCGAGTACTGGGTCCAACTACAATGAGCAGTTCTTC. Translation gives CASSASTGSNYNEQFF.

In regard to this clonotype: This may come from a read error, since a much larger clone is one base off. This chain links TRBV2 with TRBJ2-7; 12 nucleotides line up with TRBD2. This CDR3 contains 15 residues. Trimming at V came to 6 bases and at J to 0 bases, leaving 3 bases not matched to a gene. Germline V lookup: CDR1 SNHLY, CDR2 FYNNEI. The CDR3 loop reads CASRPTSGSSYEQYF. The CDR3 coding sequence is TGTGCCAGCAGACCGACTAGCGGGAGCTCCTACGAGCAGTACTTC. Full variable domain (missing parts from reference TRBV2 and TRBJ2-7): EPEVTQTPSHQVTQMGQEVILRCVPISNHLYFYWYRQILGQKVEFLVSFYNNEISEKSEIFDDQFSVERPDGSNFTLKIRSTKLEDSAMYFCASRPTSGSSYEQYFGPGTRLTVT.

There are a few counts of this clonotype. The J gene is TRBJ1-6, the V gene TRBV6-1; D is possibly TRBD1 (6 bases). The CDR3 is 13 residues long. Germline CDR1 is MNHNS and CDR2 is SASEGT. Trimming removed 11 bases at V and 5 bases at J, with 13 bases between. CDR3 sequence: CAGAGAHNSPLHF. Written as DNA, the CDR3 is TGTGCCGGGGCGGGGGCTCATAATTCACCCCTCCACTTT.

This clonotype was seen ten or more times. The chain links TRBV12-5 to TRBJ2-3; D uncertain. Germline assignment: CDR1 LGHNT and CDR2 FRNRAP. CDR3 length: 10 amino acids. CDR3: CAIAGDTQYF. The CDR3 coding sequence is TGTGCAATAGCAGGAGATACGCAGTATTTT.

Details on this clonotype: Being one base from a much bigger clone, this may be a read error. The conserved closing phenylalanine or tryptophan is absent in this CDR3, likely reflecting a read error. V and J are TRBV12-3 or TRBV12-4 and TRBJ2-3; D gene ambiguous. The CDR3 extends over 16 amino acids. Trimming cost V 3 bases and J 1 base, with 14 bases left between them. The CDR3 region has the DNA TGTGCCAGCAGTTTTTCTGGTGTAAGGGGCACAGATACGCAGTATCTT. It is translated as CASSFSGVRGTDTQYL.

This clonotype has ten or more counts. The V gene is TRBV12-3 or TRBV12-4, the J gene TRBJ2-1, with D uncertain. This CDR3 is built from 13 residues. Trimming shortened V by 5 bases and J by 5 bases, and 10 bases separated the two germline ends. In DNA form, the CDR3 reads TGTGCCAGCAGTCTCGGCGCCCACAATGAGCAGTTCTTC. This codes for CASSLGAHNEQFF.

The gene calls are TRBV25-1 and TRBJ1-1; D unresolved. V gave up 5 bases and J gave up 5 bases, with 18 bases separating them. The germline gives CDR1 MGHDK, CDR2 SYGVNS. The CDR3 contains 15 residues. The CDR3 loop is CASSPRSSAGTEAFF. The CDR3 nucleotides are TGTGCCAGCAGTCCCAGGTCCAGCGCCGGGACTGAAGCTTTCTTT.

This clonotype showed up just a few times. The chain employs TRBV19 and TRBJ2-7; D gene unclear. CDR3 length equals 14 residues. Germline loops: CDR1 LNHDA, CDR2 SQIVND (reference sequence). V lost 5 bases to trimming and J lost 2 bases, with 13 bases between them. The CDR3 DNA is TGTGCCAGTAGTGCCGAGTTTTGGACCTACGAGCAGTACTTC. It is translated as CASSAEFWTYEQYF.

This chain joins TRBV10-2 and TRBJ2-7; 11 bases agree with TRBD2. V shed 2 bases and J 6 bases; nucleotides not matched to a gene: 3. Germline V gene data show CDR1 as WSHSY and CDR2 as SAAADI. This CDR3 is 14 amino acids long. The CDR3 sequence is CASSERLAGGEQYF. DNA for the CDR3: TGCGCCAGCAGTGAGAGGCTAGCGGGAGGCGAGCAGTACTTC.

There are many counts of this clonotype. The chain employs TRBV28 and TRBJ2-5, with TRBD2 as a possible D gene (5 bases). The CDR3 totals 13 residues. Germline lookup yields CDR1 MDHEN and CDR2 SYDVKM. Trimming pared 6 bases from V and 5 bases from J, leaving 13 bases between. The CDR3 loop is CASRTSGGETQYF. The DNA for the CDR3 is TGTGCCAGCAGAACGAGCGGTGGGGAGACCCAGTACTTC.

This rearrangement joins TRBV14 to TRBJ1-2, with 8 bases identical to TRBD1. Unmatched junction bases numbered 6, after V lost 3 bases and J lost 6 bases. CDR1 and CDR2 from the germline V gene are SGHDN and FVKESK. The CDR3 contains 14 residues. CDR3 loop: CASSQIQGADGYTF. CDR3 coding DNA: TGTGCCAGCAGCCAGATCCAGGGGGCCGATGGCTACACCTTC. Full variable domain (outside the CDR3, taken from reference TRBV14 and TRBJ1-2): EAGVTQFPSHSVIEKGQTVTLRCDPISGHDNLYWYRRVMGKEIKFLLHFVKESKQDESGMPNNRFLAERTGGTYSTLKVQPAELEDSGVYFCASSQIQGADGYTFGSGTRLTVV.

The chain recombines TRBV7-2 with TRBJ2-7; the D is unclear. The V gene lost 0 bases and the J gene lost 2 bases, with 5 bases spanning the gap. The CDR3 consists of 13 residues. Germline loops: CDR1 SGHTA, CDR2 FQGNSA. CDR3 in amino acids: CASSLASPYEQYF. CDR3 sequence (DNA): TGTGCCAGCAGCTTAGCTTCCCCCTACGAGCAGTACTTC.